This T cell receptor beta chain is from a study of blood T cell repertoires in COVID-19. Study in general: From T cells, B-cell-depleted T cells, or PBMCs came the material, which was cDNA or gDNA.

This CDR3 has 15 residues. Between the trimmed V and J ends, which lost 0 bases and 2 bases, there was a span of 11 bases. Germline assignment: CDR1 LGHNA and CDR2 YNFKEQ. Data came from immunoSEQ multiplex PCR; TCRdb stores just in-frame clones and leaves some out. In the table there are fewer than 85,000 clones, around three quarters of which are singletons. The sample was peripheral blood. The TCR comes from a man in his 60s with active or convalescent COVID-19. V usage is TRBV4-2 and J usage is TRBJ2-7, with D perhaps TRBD1 (5 bases). The CDR3 sequence is CASSQEMDIAYEQYF. The CDR3 bases are TGTGCCAGCAGCCAAGAAATGGACATAGCCTACGAGCAGTACTTC.